Presented here are 7 T cell receptor beta chains from one specimen sequenced in a study of T cell changes during pregnancy in multiple sclerosis. Measured with immunoSEQ multiplex PCR; TCRdb has only the in-frame clones, and not every one. The sample has roughly 48,000 clones; approximately 92% are singletons. The sample here was CD4+ T cells from peripheral blood mononuclear cells, taken in the second trimester of pregnancy. The receptors derive from a female donor in good health, enrolled as a control in a pregnancy study.

The rearrangement uses TRBV7-9 and TRBJ1-5; no reliable D call. Per germline, CDR1 SEHNR and CDR2 FQNEAQ (reference sequence). V lost 0 bases to trimming and J lost 5 bases, with 11 bases between them. This CDR3 region has 15 residues. In nucleotides, the CDR3 is TGTGCCAGCAGCTTAGCGGGGAGCGGCGATCAGCCCCAGCATTTT. Its protein is CASSLAGSGDQPQHF.

The V gene is TRBV5-4, the J gene TRBJ2-1, with D perhaps matching TRBD2 (6 bases). Germline lookup yields CDR1 SGHNT and CDR2 YYREEE (reference sequence). Trimming removed 4 bases at V and 2 bases at J, with 13 bases between. The CDR3 spans 15 residues. The CDR3 coding sequence is TGTGCCAGCAGCCTGACTAGTTCGCCCTACAATGAGCAGTTCTTC. Its protein is CASSLTSSPYNEQFF.

The chain is built from TRBV7-8 and TRBJ2-2; the match to TRBD1 covers 8 bases. The CDR3 is 16 residues long. Germline V CDR1 and CDR2: SGHVS, FQNEAQ. V was clipped by 2 bases and J by 6 bases; unmatched bases: 8. The CDR3 sequence: CASSLPRQGAPGELFF. The CDR3 bases are TGTGCCAGCAGCTTACCGCGGCAGGGGGCGCCCGGGGAGCTGTTTTTT.

This clone was seen a few times. The chain links TRBV6-1 to TRBJ2-7, with D possibly TRBD1 on 7 matching bases. V was trimmed by 5 bases and J by 4 bases, leaving 12 bases between them. CDR3 length equals 13 residues. Germline CDR1 is MNHNS and CDR2 is SASEGT. CDR3 sequence: CASSQGGGYEQYF. The CDR3 DNA reads as TGTGCCAGCAGTCAGGGGGGTGGGTACGAGCAGTACTTC.

The CDR3 loop reads CASSRAGSQETQYF. CDR3 sequence (DNA): TGTGCCAGCAGCCGGGCAGGCAGCCAAGAGACCCAGTACTTC. This chain connects TRBV14 to TRBJ2-5, with D unclear. Germline CDR1 and CDR2: SGHDN and FVKESK. CDR3 length: 14 amino acids. With 4 bases removed from V and 1 base from J, the gap between germline ends came to 10 bases.

This chain uses TRBV5-1 with TRBJ2-1; weak D call: TRBD2 (6 bases). The V end was cut by 7 bases, the J end by 2 bases, with 13 bases between. CDR1 and CDR2 (germline): SGHRS, YFSETQ. This CDR3 is built from 14 residues. CDR3 sequence (DNA): TGCGCCAGCGACACGGGAGCGGCCTACAATGAGCAGTTCTTC. This translates into CASDTGAAYNEQFF.

This rearrangement joins TRBV5-1 to TRBJ2-2; 8 bases agree with TRBD1. Trimming cost V 6 bases and J 6 bases; bases outside gene matches: 4. Germline V gene data show CDR1 as SGHRS and CDR2 as YFSETQ. The CDR3 runs to 13 residues. The CDR3 DNA reads as TGCGCCAGCACCAGACAGGGGTCCGGGGAGCTGTTTTTT. Its protein is CASTRQGSGELFF.